This is a list of T cell receptor beta chains from one sample in a study of early T cells in non-severe SARS-CoV-2 infection. MiXCR, applied by TCRdb to the 5' RACE reads, yields one record per CDR3 protein. The sample contains some 27,000 distinct CDR3 sequences, 5.6% of which appear only once. The sample comprised whole blood. The source is an adult who was a healthcare worker with PCR-confirmed SARS-CoV-2 infection or an uninfected control (not recorded which). The conserved cysteine and the conserved F or W are not part of the CDR3 here. D genes are given only for firm matches.

J gene,V gene,D gene,CDR3 protein
TRBJ2-7,TRBV28,TRBD2,ASSSPPAGGTFEQY
TRBJ2-7,TRBV20-1,TRBD1,SAPLSGGREQY
TRBJ2-5,TRBV5-4,NA,ASSSPRELETQY
TRBJ2-7,TRBV10-3,NA,AISESIGREQY
TRBJ2-1,TRBV9,TRBD2,ASSARLAGGYNEQF
TRBJ2-2,TRBV6-1,TRBD2,ASSRMGGDTGELF
TRBJ2-7,TRBV5-1,NA,ASSLVRPSYEQY
TRBJ2-3,TRBV12-3/TRBV12-4,NA,ASSLAEDTQY
TRBJ2-2,TRBV28,NA,ASSFSGELF
TRBJ1-1,TRBV4-3,NA,ASSQSKNTEAF
TRBJ1-2,TRBV7-9,NA,ASSPGGPNYGYT
TRBJ1-1,TRBV18,NA,ASSPLPGLLGDTEAF
TRBJ2-6,TRBV19,NA,ASRPYSGGANVLT
TRBJ2-1,TRBV7-2,TRBD2,ASRGLAGENEQF
TRBJ2-2,TRBV5-1,TRBD2,ASSPHNPSGSEDTGELF
TRBJ2-1,TRBV5-6,TRBD2,ASSRGLAGEQF
TRBJ2-7,TRBV20-1,NA,SAPKGGGVSYEQY
TRBJ2-6,TRBV20-1,NA,SASRGLGANVLI
TRBJ2-7,TRBV12-3/TRBV12-4,NA,ASSFGTSSGYEQY
TRBJ2-1,TRBV2,TRBD2,ASSARGLAGTNSYNEQF
TRBJ2-1,TRBV7-2,TRBD2,ASSLALGGVQGLF
TRBJ1-3,TRBV5-6,NA,ASSYRGVQTGNTIY
TRBJ2-1,TRBV7-9,NA,ASQLEGSYNEQF
TRBJ1-3,TRBV7-2,NA,ASSRVGGRGGNTIY
TRBJ2-3,TRBV5-1,NA,ASSWQDRTTDTQY
TRBJ2-5,TRBV2,TRBD1,ASIIPGQGRGGETQY
TRBJ2-2,TRBV6-2/TRBV6-3,NA,ASESTRQVTNTGELF
TRBJ2-1,TRBV5-5,NA,ASSLWGDPYNEQF
TRBJ2-7,TRBV11-2,NA,ASSWGTSAYEQY
TRBJ1-5,TRBV5-1,NA,ASSFGSNQSQH
TRBJ2-7,TRBV5-5,TRBD2,ASRTQRPRLAGVYEQY
TRBJ1-5,TRBV7-2,NA,ASSLERGNQPQH
TRBJ2-5,TRBV18,TRBD1,ASSPGQGAISETQY
TRBJ1-2,TRBV7-9,TRBD1,ASSLNSGGQYGYT
TRBJ2-7,TRBV5-1,NA,ASSFQDRSYEQY
TRBJ2-6,TRBV27,TRBD1,ASSKTGAGANVLT
TRBJ2-6,TRBV29-1,NA,SVSANSGANVLT
TRBJ2-1,TRBV20-1,NA,SANTRVGRLYNEQF
TRBJ2-3,TRBV7-2,NA,ASSLQGLGASTDTQY
TRBJ1-1,TRBV7-8,TRBD1,ASSIAGGNTEAF
TRBJ2-2,TRBV20-1,NA,SASRQMNTGELF